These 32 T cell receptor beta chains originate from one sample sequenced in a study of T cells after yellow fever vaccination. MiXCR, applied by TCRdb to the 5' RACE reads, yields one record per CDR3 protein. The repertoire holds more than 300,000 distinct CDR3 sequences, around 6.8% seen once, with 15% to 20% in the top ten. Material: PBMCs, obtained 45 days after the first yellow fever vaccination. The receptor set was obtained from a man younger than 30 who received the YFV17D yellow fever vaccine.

In nucleotides, the CDR3 is TGTGCCAGCAGCGTAGAATCTAGCGAGCAGGAGACCCAGTACTTC. Translation gives CASSVESSEQETQYF. The V gene is TRBV9, the J gene TRBJ2-5, with TRBD2 as a possible D gene (6 bases). V lost 0 bases and J lost 5, with 14 bases in between. Germline V gene data show CDR1 as SGDLS and CDR2 as YYNGEE. The CDR3 covers 15 residues.

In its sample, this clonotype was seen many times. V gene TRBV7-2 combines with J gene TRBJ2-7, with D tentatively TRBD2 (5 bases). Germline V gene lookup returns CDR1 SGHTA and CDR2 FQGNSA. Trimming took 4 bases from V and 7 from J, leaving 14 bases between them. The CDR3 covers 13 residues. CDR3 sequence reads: CASSYLRGQEQYF. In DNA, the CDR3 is TGTGCCAGCAGCTACCTTCGGGGTCAGGAGCAGTACTTC.

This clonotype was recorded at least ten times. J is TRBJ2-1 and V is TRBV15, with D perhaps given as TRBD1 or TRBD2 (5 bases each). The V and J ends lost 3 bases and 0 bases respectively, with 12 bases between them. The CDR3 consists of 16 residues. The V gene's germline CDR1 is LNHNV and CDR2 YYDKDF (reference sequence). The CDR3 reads CATSSGTSGSYNEQFF. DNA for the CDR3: TGTGCCACCAGCAGCGGGACCTCCGGCTCCTACAATGAGCAGTTCTTC.

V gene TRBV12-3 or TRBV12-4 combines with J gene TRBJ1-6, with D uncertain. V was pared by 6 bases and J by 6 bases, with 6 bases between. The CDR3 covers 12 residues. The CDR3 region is CASSYTNSPLHF. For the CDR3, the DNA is TGTGCCAGCAGCTACACTAATTCACCCCTCCACTTT.

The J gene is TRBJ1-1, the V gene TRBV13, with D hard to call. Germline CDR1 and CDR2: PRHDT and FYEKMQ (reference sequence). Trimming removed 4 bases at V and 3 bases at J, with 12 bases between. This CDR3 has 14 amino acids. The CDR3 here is CASSSRGGHTEAFF. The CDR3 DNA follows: TGTGCCAGCAGCTCCCGTGGCGGACACACTGAAGCTTTCTTT.

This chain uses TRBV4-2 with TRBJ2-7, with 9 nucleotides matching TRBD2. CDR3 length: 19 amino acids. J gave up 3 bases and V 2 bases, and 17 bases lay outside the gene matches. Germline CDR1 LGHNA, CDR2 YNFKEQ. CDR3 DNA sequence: TGTGCCAGCAGCCAAATCGGGGGTGGCAGGACTAGCGTGTACTACGAGCAGTACTTC. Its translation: CASSQIGGGRTSVYYEQYF.

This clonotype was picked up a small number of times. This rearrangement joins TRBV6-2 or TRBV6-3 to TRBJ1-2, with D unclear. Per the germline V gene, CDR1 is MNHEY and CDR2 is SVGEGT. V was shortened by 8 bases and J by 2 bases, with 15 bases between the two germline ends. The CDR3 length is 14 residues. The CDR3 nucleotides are TGTGCCAGCCTCAAACCTCCCGGGAACTATGGCTACACCTTC. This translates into CASLKPPGNYGYTF.

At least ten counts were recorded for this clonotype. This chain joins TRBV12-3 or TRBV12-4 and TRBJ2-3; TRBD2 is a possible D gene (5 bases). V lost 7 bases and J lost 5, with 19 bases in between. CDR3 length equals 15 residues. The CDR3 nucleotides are TGTGCCAGCACCACCGGGGATAGCCCGGGAGATACGCAGTATTTT. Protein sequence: CASTTGDSPGDTQYF.

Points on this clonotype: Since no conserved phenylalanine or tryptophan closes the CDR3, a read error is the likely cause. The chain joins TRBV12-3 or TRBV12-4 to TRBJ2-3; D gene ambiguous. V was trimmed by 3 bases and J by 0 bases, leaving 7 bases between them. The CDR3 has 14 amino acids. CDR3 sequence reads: CASSLVSSTDTQYS. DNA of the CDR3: TGTGCCAGCAGTTTGGTGTCTAGCACAGATACGCAGTATTCT.

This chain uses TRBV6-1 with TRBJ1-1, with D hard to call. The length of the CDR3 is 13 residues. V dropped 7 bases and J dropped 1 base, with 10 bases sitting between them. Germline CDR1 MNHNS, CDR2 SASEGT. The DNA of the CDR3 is TGTGCCAGCACCTCACTCGGGAACACTGAAGCTTTCTTT. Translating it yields CASTSLGNTEAFF.

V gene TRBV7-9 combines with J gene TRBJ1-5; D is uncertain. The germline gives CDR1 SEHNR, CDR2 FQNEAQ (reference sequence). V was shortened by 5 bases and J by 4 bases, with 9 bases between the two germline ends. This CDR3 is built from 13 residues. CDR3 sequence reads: CASSGSVNQPQHF. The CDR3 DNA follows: TGTGCCAGCAGCGGAAGTGTTAATCAGCCCCAGCATTTT.

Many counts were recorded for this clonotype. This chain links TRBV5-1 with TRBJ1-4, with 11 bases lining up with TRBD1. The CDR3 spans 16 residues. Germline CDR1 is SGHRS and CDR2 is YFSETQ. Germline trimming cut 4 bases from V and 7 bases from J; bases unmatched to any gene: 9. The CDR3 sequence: CASSPGLGTGGEKLFF. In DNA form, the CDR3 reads TGCGCCAGCAGCCCCGGGCTAGGGACAGGGGGTGAAAAACTGTTTTTT.

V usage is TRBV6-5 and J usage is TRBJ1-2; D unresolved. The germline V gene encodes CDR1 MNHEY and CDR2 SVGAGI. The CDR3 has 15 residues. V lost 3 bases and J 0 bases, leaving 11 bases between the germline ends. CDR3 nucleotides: TGTGCCAGCAGTTATCGTCGGGTAGCTAACTATGGCTACACCTTC. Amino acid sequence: CASSYRRVANYGYTF.

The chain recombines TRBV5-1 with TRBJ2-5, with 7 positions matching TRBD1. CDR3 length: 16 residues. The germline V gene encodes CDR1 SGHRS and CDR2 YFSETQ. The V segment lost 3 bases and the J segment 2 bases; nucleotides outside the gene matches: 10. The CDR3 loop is CASSSYGTEVQETQYF. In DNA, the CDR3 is TGCGCCAGCAGCTCCTACGGGACAGAAGTTCAAGAGACCCAGTACTTC.

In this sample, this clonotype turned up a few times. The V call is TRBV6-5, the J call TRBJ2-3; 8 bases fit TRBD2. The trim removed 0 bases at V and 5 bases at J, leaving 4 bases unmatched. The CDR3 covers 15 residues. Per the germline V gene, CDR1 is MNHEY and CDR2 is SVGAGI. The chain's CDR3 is CASSYSRGGGDTQYF. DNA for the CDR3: TGTGCCAGCAGTTACTCCCGGGGGGGGGGAGATACGCAGTATTTT.

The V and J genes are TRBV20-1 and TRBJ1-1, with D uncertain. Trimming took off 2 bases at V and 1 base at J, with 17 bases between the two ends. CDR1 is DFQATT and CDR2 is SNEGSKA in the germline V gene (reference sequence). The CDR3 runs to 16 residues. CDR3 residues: CSARRAGGSRNTEAFF. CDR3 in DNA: TGCAGTGCTAGAAGGGCCGGAGGATCCCGGAACACTGAAGCTTTCTTT.

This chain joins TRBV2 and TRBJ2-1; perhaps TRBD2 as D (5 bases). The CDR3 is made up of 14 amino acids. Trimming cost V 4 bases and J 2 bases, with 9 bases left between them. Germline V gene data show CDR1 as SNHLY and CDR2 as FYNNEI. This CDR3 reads CASSASPPYNEQFF. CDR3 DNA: TGTGCCAGCAGTGCTAGCCCTCCCTACAATGAGCAGTTCTTC.

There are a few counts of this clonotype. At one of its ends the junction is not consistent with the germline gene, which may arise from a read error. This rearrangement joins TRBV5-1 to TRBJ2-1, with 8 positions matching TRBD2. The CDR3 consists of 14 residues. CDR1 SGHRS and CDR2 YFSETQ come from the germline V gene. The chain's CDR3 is CASSLVAGPNEQFF. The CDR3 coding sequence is TGCGCCAGCAGTTTGGTAGCGGGGCCTAATGAGCAGTTCTTC.

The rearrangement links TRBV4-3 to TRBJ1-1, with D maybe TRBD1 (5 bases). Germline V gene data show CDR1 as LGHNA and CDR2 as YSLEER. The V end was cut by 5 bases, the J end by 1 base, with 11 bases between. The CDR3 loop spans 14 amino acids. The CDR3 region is CASSKQETNTEAFF. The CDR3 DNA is TGCGCCAGCAGCAAACAGGAGACGAACACTGAAGCTTTCTTT.

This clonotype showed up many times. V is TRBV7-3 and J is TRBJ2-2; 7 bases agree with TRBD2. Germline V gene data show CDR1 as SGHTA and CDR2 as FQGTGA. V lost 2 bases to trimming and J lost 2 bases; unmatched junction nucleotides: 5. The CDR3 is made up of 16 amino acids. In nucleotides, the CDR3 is TGTGCCAGCAGCTTATATGGCGGGGGAAACACCGGGGAGCTGTTTTTT. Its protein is CASSLYGGGNTGELFF.

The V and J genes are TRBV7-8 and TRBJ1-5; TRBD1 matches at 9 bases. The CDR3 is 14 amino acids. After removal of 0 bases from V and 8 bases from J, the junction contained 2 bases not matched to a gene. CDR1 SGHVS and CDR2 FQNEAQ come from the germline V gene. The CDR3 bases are TGTGCCAGCAGCTTAGCGGGACAGGGAAAGCCCCAGCATTTT. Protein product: CASSLAGQGKPQHF.

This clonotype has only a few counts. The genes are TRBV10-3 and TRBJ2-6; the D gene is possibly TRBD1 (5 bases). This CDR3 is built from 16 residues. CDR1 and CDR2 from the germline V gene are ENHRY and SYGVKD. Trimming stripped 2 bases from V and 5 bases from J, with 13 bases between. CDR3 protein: CAISEGANSWANVLTF. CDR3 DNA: TGTGCCATCAGTGAGGGGGCTAATAGCTGGGCCAACGTCCTGACTTTC.

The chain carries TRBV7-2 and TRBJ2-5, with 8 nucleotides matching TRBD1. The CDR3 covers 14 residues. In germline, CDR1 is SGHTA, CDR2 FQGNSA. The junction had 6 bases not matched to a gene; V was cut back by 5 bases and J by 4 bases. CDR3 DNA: TGTGCCAGCAGCCCTCGGGACAGGACAGAGACCCAGTACTTC. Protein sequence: CASSPRDRTETQYF.

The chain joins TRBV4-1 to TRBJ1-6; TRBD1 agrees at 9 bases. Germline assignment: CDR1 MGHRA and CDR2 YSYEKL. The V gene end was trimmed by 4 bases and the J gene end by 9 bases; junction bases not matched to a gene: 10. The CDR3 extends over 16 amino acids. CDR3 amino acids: CASSRTSGTGTSPLHF. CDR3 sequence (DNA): TGCGCCAGCAGCCGGACTTCGGGGACAGGGACTTCACCCCTCCACTTT.

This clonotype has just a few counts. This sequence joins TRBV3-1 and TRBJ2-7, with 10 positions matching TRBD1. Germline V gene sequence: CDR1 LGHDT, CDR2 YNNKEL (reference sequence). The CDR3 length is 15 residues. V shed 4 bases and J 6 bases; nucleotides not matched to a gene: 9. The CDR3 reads CASSPGQGELSEQYF. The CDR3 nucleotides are TGTGCCAGCAGCCCAGGACAGGGGGAATTGAGCGAGCAGTACTTC.

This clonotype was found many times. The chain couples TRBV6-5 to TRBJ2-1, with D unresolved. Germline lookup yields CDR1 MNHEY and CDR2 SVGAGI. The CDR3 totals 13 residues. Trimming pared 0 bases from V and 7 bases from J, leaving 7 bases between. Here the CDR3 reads CASSYSSANEQFF. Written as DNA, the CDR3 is TGTGCCAGCAGTTACTCATCCGCGAATGAGCAGTTCTTC.

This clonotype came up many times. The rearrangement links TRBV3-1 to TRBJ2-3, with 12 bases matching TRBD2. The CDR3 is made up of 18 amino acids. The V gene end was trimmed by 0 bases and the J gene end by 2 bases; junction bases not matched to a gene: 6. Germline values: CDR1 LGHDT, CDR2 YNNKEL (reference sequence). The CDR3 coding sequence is TGTGCCAGCAGCCAAGATCTAGCGGGGGGGCCAATCACAGATACGCAGTATTTT. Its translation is CASSQDLAGGPITDTQYF.

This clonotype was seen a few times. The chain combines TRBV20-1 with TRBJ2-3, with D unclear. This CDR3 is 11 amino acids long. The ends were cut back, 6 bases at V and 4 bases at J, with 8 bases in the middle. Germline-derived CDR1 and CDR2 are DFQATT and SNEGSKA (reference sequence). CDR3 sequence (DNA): TGCAGTGCAAGGCCGCCAGATACGCAGTATTTT. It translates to CSARPPDTQYF.

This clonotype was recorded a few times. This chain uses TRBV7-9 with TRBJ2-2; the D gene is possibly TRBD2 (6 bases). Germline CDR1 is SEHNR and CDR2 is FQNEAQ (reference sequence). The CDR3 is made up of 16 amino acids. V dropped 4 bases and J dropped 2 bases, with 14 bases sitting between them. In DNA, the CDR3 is TGTGCCAGCAGCTCCGTTCGGGGGACCAACACCGGGGAGCTGTTTTTT. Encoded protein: CASSSVRGTNTGELFF.

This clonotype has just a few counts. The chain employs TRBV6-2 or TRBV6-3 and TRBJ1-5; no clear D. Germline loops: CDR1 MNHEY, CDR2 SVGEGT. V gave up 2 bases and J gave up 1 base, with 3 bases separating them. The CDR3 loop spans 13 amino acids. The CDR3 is CASSYDSNQPQHF. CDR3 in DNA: TGTGCCAGCAGTTACGACAGCAATCAGCCCCAGCATTTT.

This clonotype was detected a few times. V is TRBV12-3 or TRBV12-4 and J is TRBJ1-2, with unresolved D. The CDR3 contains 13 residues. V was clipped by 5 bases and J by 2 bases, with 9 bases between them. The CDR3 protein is CASSPGLNYGYTF. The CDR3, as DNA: TGTGCCAGCAGTCCCGGCTTGAACTATGGCTACACCTTC.

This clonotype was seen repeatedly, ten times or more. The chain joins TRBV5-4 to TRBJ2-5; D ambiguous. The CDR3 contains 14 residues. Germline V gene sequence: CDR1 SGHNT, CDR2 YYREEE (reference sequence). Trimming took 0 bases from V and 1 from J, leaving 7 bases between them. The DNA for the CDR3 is TGTGCCAGCAGCTTGGGTCGGGTCCAAGAGACCCAGTACTTC. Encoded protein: CASSLGRVQETQYF.